This T cell receptor (beta chain) was sequenced for a study of vaccination effects on CD4 cells after COVID-19. Study at large: Sampling occurred a median 72 days post second dose, range 14 to 241. Each well held approximately 2.2 million PBMC cultured with roughly 10 ug/ml peptides and approximately 11 IU/ml IL-2.

Remarks on this clone: Antigen unknown.

Following an approximately eleven-day culture, CD4+ T cells were purified. It was two doses of either the BNT162b2 or mRNA-1273 vaccine that participants received. Assay: immunoSEQ multiplex PCR; the TCRdb copy retains only in-frame clones and omits some. This sample has about 45,000 clones, with 72% found just once. This TCR was sampled from a human donor who received a COVID-19 vaccine. This specimen consisted of CD4+ T cells from PBMCs cultured without peptide, obtained after COVID-19 vaccination.

CDR3 protein: CASRAGTSGGNTGELFF. The CDR3, as DNA: TGCGCCAGCAGGGCCGGGACTAGCGGGGGAAACACCGGGGAGCTGTTTTTT. J is TRBJ2-2 and V is TRBV10-1, with 14 positions matching TRBD2. The CDR3 is 17 amino acids. Trimming removed 6 bases from V and 2 bases from J; junction bases left unmatched: 5. The germline V gene has CDR1 WNHNN and CDR2 SYGVQD (reference sequence).